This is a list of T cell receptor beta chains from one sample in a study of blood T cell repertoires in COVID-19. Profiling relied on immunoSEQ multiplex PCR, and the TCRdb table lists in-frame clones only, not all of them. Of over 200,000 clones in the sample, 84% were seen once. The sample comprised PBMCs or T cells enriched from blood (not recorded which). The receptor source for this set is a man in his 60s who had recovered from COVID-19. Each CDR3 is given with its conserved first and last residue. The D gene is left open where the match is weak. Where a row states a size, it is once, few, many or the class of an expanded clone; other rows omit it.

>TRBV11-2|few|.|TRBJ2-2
CASSLDLIGAGGELFF
TGTGCCAGCAGCTTAGATCTAATAGGGGCAGGCGGGGAGCTGTTTTTT
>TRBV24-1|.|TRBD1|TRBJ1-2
CATSDTGGVPYGYTF
TGTGCCACCAGTGATACAGGGGGCGTCCCCTATGGCTACACCTTC
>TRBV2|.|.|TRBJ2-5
CASSHRTWYQETQYF
TGTGCCAGCAGTCACAGGACCTGGTACCAAGAGACCCAGTACTTC
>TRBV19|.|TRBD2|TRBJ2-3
CASSQAGSVNTQYF
TGTGCCAGTAGTCAAGCGGGGAGTGTGAATACGCAGTATTTT
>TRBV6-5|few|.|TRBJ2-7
CASSYSMGGIADF
TGTGCCAGCAGTTACTCCATGGGGGGTATCGCTGACTTC
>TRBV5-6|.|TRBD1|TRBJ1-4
CASSEQGADEKLFF
TGTGCCAGCAGCGAACAGGGGGCGGATGAAAAACTGTTTTTT
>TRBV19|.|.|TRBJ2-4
CASSIDYRNIQYF
TGTGCCAGTAGTATTGATTACAGAAACATTCAGTACTTC
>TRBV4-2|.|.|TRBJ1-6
CASSLLTENSPLHF
TGTGCCAGCAGCCTGCTGACGGAGAATTCACCCCTCCACTTT
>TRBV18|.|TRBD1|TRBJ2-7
CASTSETGRSYEQYF
TGTGCCAGCACTTCGGAGACAGGGCGATCCTACGAGCAGTACTTC
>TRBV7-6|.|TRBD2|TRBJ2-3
CASSLVPAGGADTQYF
TGTGCCAGCAGCTTAGTCCCAGCGGGGGGAGCAGATACGCAGTATTTT
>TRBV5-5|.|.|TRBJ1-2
CASSLEVGRGHGYTF
TGTGCCAGCAGCTTGGAGGTGGGTCGAGGTCATGGCTACACCTTC
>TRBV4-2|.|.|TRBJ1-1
CASSVTTMNTEAFF
TGTGCCAGCAGCGTAACAACTATGAACACTGAAGCTTTCTTT
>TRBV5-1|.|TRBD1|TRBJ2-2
CASSLIGQDNTGELFF
TGCGCCAGCAGCTTGATCGGACAGGACAACACCGGGGAGCTGTTTTTT
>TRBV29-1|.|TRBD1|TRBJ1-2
CSVDSVGGQGGYGYTF
TGCAGCGTTGATAGTGTTGGAGGACAGGGCGGCTATGGCTACACCTTC
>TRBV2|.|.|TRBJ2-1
CASSGSDRRSYNEQFF
TGTGCCAGCAGTGGATCCGACAGACGCTCCTACAATGAGCAGTTCTTC
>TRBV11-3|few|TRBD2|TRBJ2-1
CASRPTSGEAYNEQFF
TGTGCCAGCAGACCTACTAGCGGGGAAGCCTACAATGAGCAGTTCTTC
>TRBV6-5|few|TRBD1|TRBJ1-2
CASSYFGQGSGYTF
TGTGCCAGCAGTTACTTTGGACAGGGCTCCGGCTACACCTTC
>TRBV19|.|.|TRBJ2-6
CASTAAGPSGANVLTF
TGTGCCAGTACTGCAGCGGGTCCCTCTGGGGCCAACGTCCTGACTTTC
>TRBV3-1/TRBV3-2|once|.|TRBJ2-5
CASSPSGAGKQETQYF
TGTGCCAGCAGCCCGAGTGGGGCGGGAAAACAAGAGACCCAGTACTTC